The subject of this entry is one T cell receptor beta chain. Its antigen is not identified. The data stem from a study of OX40 agonist ivuxolimab in advanced cancers. The protocol was immunoSEQ multiplex PCR, while the TCRdb copy is restricted to in-frame clones and leaves out a portion. The sample holds about 67,000 clones, about 85% seen once. Autoimmune disease history or systemic immunosuppression disqualified patients. Samples of blood were obtained at baseline, on cycle 4 day 1, and on cycle 7 day 1. Study-wide results and caveats: In the 0.1 to 3.0 mg/kg range, CD4+ and CD8+ blood T cells had expanded clonally by week 6.

Deletions cut 1 base from V and 7 bases from J, with 8 bases between. The CDR3 is made up of 13 amino acids. Germline V CDR1 and CDR2: SNHLY, FYNNEI. The specimen was CD4+ or CD8+ T cells sorted from blood, collected in a trial of the OX40 agonist ivuxolimab. The origin of this receptor is an adult with an advanced solid tumor such as melanoma, head and neck, liver or kidney cancer. This chain links TRBV2 with TRBJ2-1; D call uncertain. As DNA, the CDR3 is TGTGCCAGCAGTGAAGGGCTGTGGAATGAGCAGTTCTTC. Protein: CASSEGLWNEQFF.